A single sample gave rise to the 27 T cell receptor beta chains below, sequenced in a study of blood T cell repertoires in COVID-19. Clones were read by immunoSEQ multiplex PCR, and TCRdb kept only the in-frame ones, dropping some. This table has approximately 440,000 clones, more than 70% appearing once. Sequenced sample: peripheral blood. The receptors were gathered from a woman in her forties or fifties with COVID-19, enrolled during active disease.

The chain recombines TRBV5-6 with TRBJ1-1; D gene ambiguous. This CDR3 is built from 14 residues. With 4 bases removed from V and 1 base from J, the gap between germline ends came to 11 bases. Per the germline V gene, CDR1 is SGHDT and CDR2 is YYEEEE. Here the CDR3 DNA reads TGTGCCAGCAGCCCCAAGGGAGAGAACACTGAAGCTTTCTTT. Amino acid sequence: CASSPKGENTEAFF.

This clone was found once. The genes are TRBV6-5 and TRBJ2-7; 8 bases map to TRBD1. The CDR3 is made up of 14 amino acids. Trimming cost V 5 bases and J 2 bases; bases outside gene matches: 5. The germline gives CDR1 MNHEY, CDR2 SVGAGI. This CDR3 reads CASSLQGGAYEQYF. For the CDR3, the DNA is TGTGCCAGCAGTCTACAGGGGGGAGCCTACGAGCAGTACTTC.

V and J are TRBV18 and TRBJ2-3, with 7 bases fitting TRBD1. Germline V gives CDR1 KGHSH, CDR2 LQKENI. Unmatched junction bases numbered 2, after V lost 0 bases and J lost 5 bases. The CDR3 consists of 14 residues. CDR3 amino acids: CASSPPRTGDTQYF. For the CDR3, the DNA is TGTGCCAGCTCACCACCGCGGACAGGAGATACGCAGTATTTT.

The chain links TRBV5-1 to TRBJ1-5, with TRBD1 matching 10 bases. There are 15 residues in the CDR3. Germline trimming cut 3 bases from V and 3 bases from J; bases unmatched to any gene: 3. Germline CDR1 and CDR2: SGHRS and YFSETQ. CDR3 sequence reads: CASSWTGGTNQPQHF. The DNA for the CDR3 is TGCGCCAGCAGCTGGACAGGGGGGACCAATCAGCCCCAGCATTTT.

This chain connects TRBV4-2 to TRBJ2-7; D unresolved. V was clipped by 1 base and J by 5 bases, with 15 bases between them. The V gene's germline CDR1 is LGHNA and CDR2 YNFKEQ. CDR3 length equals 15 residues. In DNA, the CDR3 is TGTGCCAGCAGCCAAGTACAGATTTTAAATGACGAGCAGTACTTC. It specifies CASSQVQILNDEQYF.

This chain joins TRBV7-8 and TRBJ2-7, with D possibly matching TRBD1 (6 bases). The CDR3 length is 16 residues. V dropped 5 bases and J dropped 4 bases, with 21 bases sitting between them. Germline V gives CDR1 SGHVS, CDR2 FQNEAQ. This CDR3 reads CASSLPTGPTPYEQYF. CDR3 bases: TGTGCCAGCAGCCTCCCGACAGGACCAACCCCTTACGAGCAGTACTTC.

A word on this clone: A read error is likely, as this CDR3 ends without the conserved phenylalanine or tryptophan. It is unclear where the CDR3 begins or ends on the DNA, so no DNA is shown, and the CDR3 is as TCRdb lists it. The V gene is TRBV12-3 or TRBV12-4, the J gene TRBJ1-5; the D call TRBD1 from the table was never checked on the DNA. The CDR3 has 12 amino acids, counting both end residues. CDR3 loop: CARRGGGQGSLY.

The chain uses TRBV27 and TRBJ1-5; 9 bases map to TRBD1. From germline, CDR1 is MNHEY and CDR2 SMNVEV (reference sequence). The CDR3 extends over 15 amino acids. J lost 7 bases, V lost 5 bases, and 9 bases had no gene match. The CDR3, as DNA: TGTGCCAGCAGTCACAGCGGACAGGGGAGCCAGCCCCAGCATTTT. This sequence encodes CASSHSGQGSQPQHF.

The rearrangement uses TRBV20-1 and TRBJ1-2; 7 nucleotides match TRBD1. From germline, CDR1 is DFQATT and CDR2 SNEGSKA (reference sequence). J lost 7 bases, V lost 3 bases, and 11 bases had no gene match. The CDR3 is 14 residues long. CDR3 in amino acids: CSASRQGFAGGYTF. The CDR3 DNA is TGCAGTGCTAGTCGACAGGGATTCGCAGGTGGCTACACCTTC.

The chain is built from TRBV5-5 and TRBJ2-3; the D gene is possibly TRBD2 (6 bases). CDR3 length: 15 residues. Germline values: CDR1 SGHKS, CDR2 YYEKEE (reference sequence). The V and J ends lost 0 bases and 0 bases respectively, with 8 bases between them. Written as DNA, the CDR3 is TGTGCCAGCAGCTTGGACGGGGGTAGCACAGATACGCAGTATTTT. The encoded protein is CASSLDGGSTDTQYF.

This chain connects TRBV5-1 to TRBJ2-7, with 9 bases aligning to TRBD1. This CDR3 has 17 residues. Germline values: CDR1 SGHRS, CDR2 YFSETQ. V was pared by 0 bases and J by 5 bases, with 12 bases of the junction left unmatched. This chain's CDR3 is CASSLEVADRGIHEQYF. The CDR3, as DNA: TGCGCCAGCAGCTTGGAAGTCGCGGACAGGGGTATCCACGAGCAGTACTTC.

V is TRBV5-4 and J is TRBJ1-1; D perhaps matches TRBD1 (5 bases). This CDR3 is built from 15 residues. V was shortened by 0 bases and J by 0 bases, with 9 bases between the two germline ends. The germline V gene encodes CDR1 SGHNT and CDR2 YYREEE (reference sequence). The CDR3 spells CASSLGRGVNTEAFF. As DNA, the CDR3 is TGTGCCAGCAGCTTGGGTCGGGGGGTGAACACTGAAGCTTTCTTT.

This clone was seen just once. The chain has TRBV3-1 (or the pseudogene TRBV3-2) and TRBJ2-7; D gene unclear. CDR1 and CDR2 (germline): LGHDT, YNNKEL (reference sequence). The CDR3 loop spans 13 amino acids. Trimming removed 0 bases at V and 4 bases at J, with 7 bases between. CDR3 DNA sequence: TGTGCCAGCAGCCAAGAGAAGAGTTACGAGCAGTACTTC. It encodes CASSQEKSYEQYF.

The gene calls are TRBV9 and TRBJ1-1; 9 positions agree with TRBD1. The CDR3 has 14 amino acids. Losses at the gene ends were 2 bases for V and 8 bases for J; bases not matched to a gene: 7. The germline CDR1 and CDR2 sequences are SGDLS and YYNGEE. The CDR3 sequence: CASSVWTGDQEAFF. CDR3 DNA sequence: TGTGCCAGCAGCGTCTGGACAGGGGATCAGGAAGCTTTCTTT.

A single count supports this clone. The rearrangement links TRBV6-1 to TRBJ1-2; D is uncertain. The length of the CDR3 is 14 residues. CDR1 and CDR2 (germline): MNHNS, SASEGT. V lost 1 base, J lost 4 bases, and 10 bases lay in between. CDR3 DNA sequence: TGTGCCAGCAGTGAAGTACAATGGGCCTATGGCTACACCTTC. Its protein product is CASSEVQWAYGYTF.

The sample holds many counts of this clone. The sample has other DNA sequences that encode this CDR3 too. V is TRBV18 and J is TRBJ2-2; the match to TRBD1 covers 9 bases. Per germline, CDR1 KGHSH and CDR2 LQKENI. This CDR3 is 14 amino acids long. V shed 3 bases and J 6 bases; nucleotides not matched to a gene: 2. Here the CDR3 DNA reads TGTGCCAGCTCACCGGGACAGGGACCCGGGGAGCTGTTTTTT. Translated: CASSPGQGPGELFF.

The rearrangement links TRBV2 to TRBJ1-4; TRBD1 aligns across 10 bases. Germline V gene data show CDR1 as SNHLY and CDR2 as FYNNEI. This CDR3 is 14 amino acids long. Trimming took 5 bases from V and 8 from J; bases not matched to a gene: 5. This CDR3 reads CASSRDRGREKLFF. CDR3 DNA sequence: TGTGCCAGCAGTCGGGACAGGGGAAGGGAAAAACTGTTTTTT.

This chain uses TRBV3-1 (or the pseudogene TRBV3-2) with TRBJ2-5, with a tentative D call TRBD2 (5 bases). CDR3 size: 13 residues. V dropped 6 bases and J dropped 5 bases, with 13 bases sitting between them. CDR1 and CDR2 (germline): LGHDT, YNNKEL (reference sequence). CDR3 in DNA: TGTGCCAGCAGGCCTACGGGGAGCGAGACCCAGTACTTC. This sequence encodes CASRPTGSETQYF.

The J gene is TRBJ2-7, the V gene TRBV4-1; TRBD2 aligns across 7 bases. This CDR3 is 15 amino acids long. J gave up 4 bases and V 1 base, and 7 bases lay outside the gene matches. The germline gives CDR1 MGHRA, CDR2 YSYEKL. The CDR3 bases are TGCGCCAGCAGCCAAGGGGCTAGCGGCCCATACGAGCAGTACTTC. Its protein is CASSQGASGPYEQYF.

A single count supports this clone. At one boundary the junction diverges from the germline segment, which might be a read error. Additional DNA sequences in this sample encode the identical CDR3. In DNA, the CDR3 is TGCGCCAGCAGCGAGTCGCACAGCCAAGAGACCCAGTACTTC. It specifies CASSESHSQETQYF. The chain recombines TRBV10-1 with TRBJ2-5; the D is unclear. The CDR3 extends over 14 amino acids. The germline V gene has CDR1 WNHNN and CDR2 SYGVQD (reference sequence).

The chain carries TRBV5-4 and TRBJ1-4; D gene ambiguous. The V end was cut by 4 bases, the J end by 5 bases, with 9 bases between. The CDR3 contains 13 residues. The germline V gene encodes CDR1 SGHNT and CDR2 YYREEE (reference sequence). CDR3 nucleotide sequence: TGTGCCAGCAGCGAGTGGGCCAATGAAAAACTGTTTTTT. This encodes CASSEWANEKLFF.

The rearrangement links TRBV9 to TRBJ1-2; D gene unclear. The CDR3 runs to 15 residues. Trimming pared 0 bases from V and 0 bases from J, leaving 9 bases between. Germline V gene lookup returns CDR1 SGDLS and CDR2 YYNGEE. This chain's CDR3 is CASSVEGGANYGYTF. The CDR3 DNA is TGTGCCAGCAGCGTAGAAGGCGGAGCTAACTATGGCTACACCTTC. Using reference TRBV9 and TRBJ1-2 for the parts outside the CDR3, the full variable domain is DSGVTQTPKHLITATGQRVTLRCSPRSGDLSVYWYQQSLDQGLQFLIQYYNGEERAKGNILERFSAQQFPDLHSELNLSSLELGDSALYFCASSVEGGANYGYTFGSGTRLTVV.

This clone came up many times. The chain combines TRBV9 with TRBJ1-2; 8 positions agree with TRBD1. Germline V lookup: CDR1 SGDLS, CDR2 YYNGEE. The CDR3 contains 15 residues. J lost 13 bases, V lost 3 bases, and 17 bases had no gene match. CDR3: CASSGQPGGIGGITF. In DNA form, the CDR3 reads TGTGCCAGCAGCGGGCAACCAGGGGGCATAGGCGGTATCACCTTC.

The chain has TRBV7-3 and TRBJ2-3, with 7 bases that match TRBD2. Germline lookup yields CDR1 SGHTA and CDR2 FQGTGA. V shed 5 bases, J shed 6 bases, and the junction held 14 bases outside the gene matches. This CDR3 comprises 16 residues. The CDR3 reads CASSPRGLGLSDTQYF. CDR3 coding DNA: TGTGCCAGCAGCCCCCGAGGACTAGGGCTTTCGGATACGCAGTATTTT.

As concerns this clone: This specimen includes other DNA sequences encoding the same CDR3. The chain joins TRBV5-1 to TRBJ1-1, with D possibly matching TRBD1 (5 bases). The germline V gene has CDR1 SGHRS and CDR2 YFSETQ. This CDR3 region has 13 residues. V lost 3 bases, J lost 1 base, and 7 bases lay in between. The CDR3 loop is CASSSGQNTEAFF. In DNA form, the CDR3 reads TGCGCCAGCAGCTCCGGACAGAACACTGAAGCTTTCTTT.

CDR3 in amino acids: CASIGQGASNTEAFF. The CDR3 region has the DNA TGTGCCAGTATAGGACAGGGGGCGTCGAACACTGAAGCTTTCTTT. The chain carries TRBV19 and TRBJ1-1, with TRBD1 matching 11 bases. Germline trimming cut 7 bases from V and 1 base from J; bases unmatched to any gene: 5. Germline V gene sequence: CDR1 LNHDA, CDR2 SQIVND (reference sequence). This CDR3 is built from 15 residues.

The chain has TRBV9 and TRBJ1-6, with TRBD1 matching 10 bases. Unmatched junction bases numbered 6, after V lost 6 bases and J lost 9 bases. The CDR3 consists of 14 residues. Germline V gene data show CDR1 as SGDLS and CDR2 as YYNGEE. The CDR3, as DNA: TGTGCCAGCACCAGGACAGGGGGAGGTTCACCCCTCCACTTT. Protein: CASTRTGGGSPLHF.